The sequence of this T cell receptor (beta chain) was determined in a study of cytomegalovirus exposure and HLA in healthy donors. The study's findings and limits: The authors enumerated roughly 180 TCR beta chains as linked to cytomegalovirus.

Germline CDR1 is SGHTA and CDR2 is FQGNSA. With 4 bases clipped from V and 6 bases from J, the junction kept 10 bases outside the gene matches. The CDR3 consists of 15 residues. TCRdb keeps only in-frame clones here, not all; method: immunoSEQ multiplex PCR. This repertoire shows some 90,000 clones, less than 90% found once; its top ten account for 6.3%. This clone was detected only a few times. Its antigen remains unknown. Material for sequencing was PBMCs. This TCR derives from a man in his late teens or twenties in good health and CMV-seropositive. The rearrangement links TRBV7-2 to TRBJ2-7; TRBD1 agrees at 9 bases. The CDR3 protein is CASSSTSGTGREQYF. Written as DNA, the CDR3 is TGTGCCAGCAGCTCCACATCCGGGACAGGGCGCGAGCAGTACTTC.